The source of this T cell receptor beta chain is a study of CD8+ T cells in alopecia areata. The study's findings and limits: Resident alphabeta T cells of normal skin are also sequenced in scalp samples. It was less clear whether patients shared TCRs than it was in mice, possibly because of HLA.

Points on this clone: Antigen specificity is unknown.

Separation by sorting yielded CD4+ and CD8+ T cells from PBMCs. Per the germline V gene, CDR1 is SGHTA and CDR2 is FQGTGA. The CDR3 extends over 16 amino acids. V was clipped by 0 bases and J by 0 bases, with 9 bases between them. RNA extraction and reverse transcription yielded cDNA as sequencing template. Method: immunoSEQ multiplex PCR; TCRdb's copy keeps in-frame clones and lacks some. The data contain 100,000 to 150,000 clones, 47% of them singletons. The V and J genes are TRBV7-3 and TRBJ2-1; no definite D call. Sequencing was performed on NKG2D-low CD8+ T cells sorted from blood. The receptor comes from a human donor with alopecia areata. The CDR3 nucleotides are TGTGCCAGCAGCTTAACGCCAGCAATCTCCTACAATGAGCAGTTCTTC. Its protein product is CASSLTPAISYNEQFF.